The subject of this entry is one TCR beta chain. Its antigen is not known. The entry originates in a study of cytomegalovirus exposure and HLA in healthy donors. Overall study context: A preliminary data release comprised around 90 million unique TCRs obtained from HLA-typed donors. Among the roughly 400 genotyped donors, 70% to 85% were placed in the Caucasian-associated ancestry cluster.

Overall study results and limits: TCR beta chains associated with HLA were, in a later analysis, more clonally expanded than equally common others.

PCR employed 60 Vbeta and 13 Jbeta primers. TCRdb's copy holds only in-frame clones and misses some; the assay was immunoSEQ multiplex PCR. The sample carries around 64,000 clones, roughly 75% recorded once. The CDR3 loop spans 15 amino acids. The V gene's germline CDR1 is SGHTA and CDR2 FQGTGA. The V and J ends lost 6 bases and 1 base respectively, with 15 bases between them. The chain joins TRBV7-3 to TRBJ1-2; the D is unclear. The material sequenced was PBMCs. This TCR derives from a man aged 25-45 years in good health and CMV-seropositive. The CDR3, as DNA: TGTGCCAGCAGACGCCAAGGCGGAATTAACTATGGCTACACCTTC. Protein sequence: CASRRQGGINYGYTF.